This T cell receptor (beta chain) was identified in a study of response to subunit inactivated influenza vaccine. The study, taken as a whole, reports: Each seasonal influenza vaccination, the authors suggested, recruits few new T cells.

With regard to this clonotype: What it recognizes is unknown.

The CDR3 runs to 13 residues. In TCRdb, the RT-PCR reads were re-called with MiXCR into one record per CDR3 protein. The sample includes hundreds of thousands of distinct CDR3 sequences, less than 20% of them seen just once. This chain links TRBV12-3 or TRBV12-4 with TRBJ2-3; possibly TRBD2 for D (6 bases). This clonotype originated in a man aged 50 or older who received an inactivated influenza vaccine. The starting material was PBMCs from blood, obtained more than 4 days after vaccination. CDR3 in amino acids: CAVGGASTDTQYF. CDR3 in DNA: TGTGCGGTTGGCGGGGCGAGCACAGATACGCAGTATTTT.